This is a list of T cell receptor beta chains from one sample in a study of T cells in Graves' hyperthyroidism and ophthalmopathy. TCRdb re-analysed the multiplex PCR reads in MiXCR, keeping a single row per CDR3 protein. The sample includes 370,000 or so distinct CDR3 sequences, 15% to 19% seen only once; the top ten take about 27%. The sequenced sample consisted of blood. These receptors all stem from a young woman with Graves' hyperthyroidism that later progressed to Graves' ophthalmopathy. Both conserved end residues are part of each CDR3. Each record gives: CDR3 protein, CDR3 DNA, J gene, V gene, D gene, clone size. D genes are given only for firm matches. Some rows have no size entry. The others give once, few or many, or a class for an expanded clone.

CDR3 protein: CASSLVPVRTEAFF
CDR3 DNA: TGTGCCAGCAGCTTAGTCCCGGTTCGGACTGAAGCTTTCTTT
J gene: TRBJ1-1
V gene: TRBV7-2
D gene: -
clone size: many

CDR3 protein: CASSFPAGPLYGNTIYF
CDR3 DNA: TGTGCCAGCAGTTTCCCCGCAGGGCCACTCTATGGAAACACCATATATTTT
J gene: TRBJ1-3
V gene: TRBV28
D gene: -
clone size: -

CDR3 protein: CASSFRGQPDTQYF
CDR3 DNA: TGTGCCAGCAGCTTCCGCGGACAGCCCGATACGCAGTATTTT
J gene: TRBJ2-3
V gene: TRBV7-8
D gene: -
clone size: many

CDR3 protein: CASSKDRGWDYEQYF
CDR3 DNA: TGTGCCAGCAGCAAAGACAGGGGCTGGGACTACGAGCAGTACTTC
J gene: TRBJ2-7
V gene: TRBV5-6
D gene: TRBD1
clone size: many

CDR3 protein: CASSLLIRATSYSPLHF
CDR3 DNA: TGTGCCAGCAGTTTATTGATCAGGGCGACTAGTTATTCACCCCTCCACTTT
J gene: TRBJ1-6
V gene: TRBV28
D gene: -
clone size: -

CDR3 protein: CATWRGGQNEQYF
CDR3 DNA: TGTGCCACCTGGCGCGGGGGGCAAAACGAGCAGTACTTC
J gene: TRBJ2-7
V gene: TRBV6-1
D gene: TRBD2
clone size: many

CDR3 protein: CSVEAGSNQPQHF
CDR3 DNA: TGCAGCGTTGAAGCAGGTAGCAATCAGCCCCAGCATTTT
J gene: TRBJ1-5
V gene: TRBV29-1
D gene: -
clone size: many

CDR3 protein: CATQGETLYNEQFF
CDR3 DNA: TGTGCCACCCAAGGGGAGACCCTCTACAATGAGCAGTTCTTC
J gene: TRBJ2-1
V gene: TRBV19
D gene: -
clone size: few

CDR3 protein: CASSFQRGFQETQYF
CDR3 DNA: TGCGCCAGCAGCTTCCAGCGCGGCTTTCAAGAGACCCAGTACTTC
J gene: TRBJ2-5
V gene: TRBV5-1
D gene: -
clone size: many

CDR3 protein: CSASLSTGYNEQFF
CDR3 DNA: TGCAGTGCTTCCCTCTCGACAGGGTACAATGAGCAGTTCTTC
J gene: TRBJ2-1
V gene: TRBV20-1
D gene: TRBD1
clone size: many

CDR3 protein: CASSSLRDTGANVLTF
CDR3 DNA: TGCGCCAGCAGCTCTCTCCGGGACACTGGGGCCAACGTCCTGACTTTC
J gene: TRBJ2-6
V gene: TRBV5-1
D gene: -
clone size: few

CDR3 protein: CSARDLASGSSTDTQYF
CDR3 DNA: TGCAGTGCTAGAGATCTCGCTAGCGGGAGTTCAACAGATACGCAGTATTTT
J gene: TRBJ2-3
V gene: TRBV20-1
D gene: TRBD2
clone size: many

CDR3 protein: CASSLDRQSSYEQYF
CDR3 DNA: TGTGCCAGCAGCCTGGACAGGCAAAGCTCCTACGAGCAGTACTTC
J gene: TRBJ2-7
V gene: TRBV11-2
D gene: TRBD1
clone size: many

CDR3 protein: CASSVGTNQETQYF
CDR3 DNA: TGTGCCAGCAGCGTCGGTACCAACCAAGAGACCCAGTACTTC
J gene: TRBJ2-5
V gene: TRBV9
D gene: -
clone size: -

CDR3 protein: CSAVGTYFVDEQYF
CDR3 DNA: TGCAGTGCTGTAGGGACTTATTTCGTCGACGAGCAGTACTTC
J gene: TRBJ2-7
V gene: TRBV20-1
D gene: -
clone size: few

CDR3 protein: CASSRRARETQYF
CDR3 DNA: TGTGCCAGTAGTAGACGAGCAAGAGAGACCCAGTACTTC
J gene: TRBJ2-5
V gene: TRBV19
D gene: -
clone size: few

CDR3 protein: CASKGQNNSPLHF
CDR3 DNA: TGTGCCAGTAAAGGACAGAATAATTCACCCCTCCACTTT
J gene: TRBJ1-6
V gene: TRBV19
D gene: -
clone size: -

CDR3 protein: CASSFDINQETQYF
CDR3 DNA: TGTGCCAGCAGTTTCGACATTAACCAAGAGACCCAGTACTTC
J gene: TRBJ2-5
V gene: TRBV6-2/TRBV6-3
D gene: -
clone size: -

CDR3 protein: CASRTNRDPEQPQHF
CDR3 DNA: TGTGCCAGCAGGACCAACAGGGACCCAGAACAGCCCCAGCATTTT
J gene: TRBJ1-5
V gene: TRBV6-1
D gene: -
clone size: -

CDR3 protein: CASSLMNTGELLF
CDR3 DNA: TGTGCCAGCAGTTTGATGAACACCGGGGAGCTGCTTTTT
J gene: TRBJ2-2
V gene: TRBV28
D gene: -
clone size: -

CDR3 protein: CASRRTSGRPDTQYF
CDR3 DNA: TGTGCCAGTAGGAGGACTAGCGGGAGGCCCGATACGCAGTATTTT
J gene: TRBJ2-3
V gene: TRBV19
D gene: TRBD2
clone size: -

CDR3 protein: CASSLAGRGPGYTF
CDR3 DNA: TGTGCCAGCAGCTTAGCAGGCAGGGGGCCAGGCTACACCTTC
J gene: TRBJ1-2
V gene: TRBV7-2
D gene: TRBD1
clone size: many

CDR3 protein: CASSPLADEQFF
CDR3 DNA: TGTGCCAGCAGTCCCCTAGCGGATGAGCAGTTCTTC
J gene: TRBJ2-1
V gene: TRBV28
D gene: TRBD2
clone size: many

CDR3 protein: CATSRDPAGSYEQYF
CDR3 DNA: TGTGCCACCAGCAGAGATCCGGCGGGCTCCTACGAGCAGTACTTC
J gene: TRBJ2-7
V gene: TRBV15
D gene: -
clone size: many

CDR3 protein: CASSLFRTDNSPLHF
CDR3 DNA: TGTGCCAGCAGTTTATTCCGTACAGATAATTCACCCCTCCACTTT
J gene: TRBJ1-6
V gene: TRBV27
D gene: -
clone size: many

CDR3 protein: CASRSGLAGFGNEQFF
CDR3 DNA: TGTGCCAGCAGATCGGGACTAGCGGGCTTCGGCAATGAGCAGTTCTTC
J gene: TRBJ2-1
V gene: TRBV12-3/TRBV12-4
D gene: TRBD2
clone size: many

CDR3 protein: CSARERYYGYTF
CDR3 DNA: TGCAGTGCTAGGGAGAGATACTATGGCTACACCTTC
J gene: TRBJ1-2
V gene: TRBV20-1
D gene: -
clone size: many

CDR3 protein: CASSYKGLTTDTQYF
CDR3 DNA: TGTGCCAGCAGTTACAAGGGACTAACCACAGATACGCAGTATTTT
J gene: TRBJ2-3
V gene: TRBV6-2/TRBV6-3
D gene: TRBD2
clone size: -

CDR3 protein: CASSLFGMGNTGELFF
CDR3 DNA: TGTGCCAGCAGTTTATTTGGGATGGGGAACACCGGGGAGCTGTTTTTT
J gene: TRBJ2-2
V gene: TRBV28
D gene: -
clone size: many

CDR3 protein: CASSPRQGRGRTNEKLFF
CDR3 DNA: TGTGCCAGCAGCCCGCGACAGGGGCGAGGTCGGACTAATGAAAAACTGTTTTTT
J gene: TRBJ1-4
V gene: TRBV5-5
D gene: TRBD1
clone size: few

CDR3 protein: CASSAQAYNEQFF
CDR3 DNA: TGTGCCAGCAGTGCCCAGGCCTACAATGAGCAGTTCTTC
J gene: TRBJ2-1
V gene: TRBV6-1
D gene: -
clone size: -

CDR3 protein: CASSRGGVSGANVLTF
CDR3 DNA: TGTGCCAGCAGCAGGGGTGGAGTCTCTGGGGCCAACGTCCTGACTTTC
J gene: TRBJ2-6
V gene: TRBV7-9
D gene: -
clone size: few

CDR3 protein: CASSFAVNTEAFF
CDR3 DNA: TGTGCCAGCAGCTTTGCAGTGAACACTGAAGCTTTCTTT
J gene: TRBJ1-1
V gene: TRBV7-2
D gene: -
clone size: many

CDR3 protein: CSADKGDSHNEQFF
CDR3 DNA: TGCAGTGCGGACAAGGGGGACAGTCACAATGAGCAGTTCTTC
J gene: TRBJ2-1
V gene: TRBV20-1
D gene: TRBD1
clone size: many

CDR3 protein: CASSLRLRYEQYF
CDR3 DNA: TGTGCCAGCAGCTTACGGCTCAGGTACGAGCAGTACTTC
J gene: TRBJ2-7
V gene: TRBV11-1
D gene: -
clone size: many

CDR3 protein: CASSSNIFLSRESSYEQYF
CDR3 DNA: TGCGCCAGCAGCTCTAATATTTTTCTTTCTCGGGAGAGCTCCTACGAGCAGTACTTC
J gene: TRBJ2-7
V gene: TRBV5-1
D gene: -
clone size: many

CDR3 protein: CASSLDMGVFEKLFF
CDR3 DNA: TGTGCCAGCAGTCTCGACATGGGGGTTTTTGAAAAACTGTTTTTT
J gene: TRBJ1-4
V gene: TRBV2
D gene: -
clone size: many

CDR3 protein: CSASRPPYEQYF
CDR3 DNA: TGCAGTGCTAGCCGGCCACCCTACGAGCAGTACTTC
J gene: TRBJ2-7
V gene: TRBV20-1
D gene: -
clone size: many

CDR3 protein: CASSPFTDTQYF
CDR3 DNA: TGTGCCAGCAGCCCGTTCACAGATACGCAGTATTTT
J gene: TRBJ2-3
V gene: TRBV7-8
D gene: -
clone size: many

CDR3 protein: CASSPGLAGRETQYF
CDR3 DNA: TGCGCCAGCAGCCCGGGACTAGCGGGACGAGAGACCCAGTACTTC
J gene: TRBJ2-5
V gene: TRBV5-1
D gene: TRBD2
clone size: -

CDR3 protein: CASSYPGNYGYTF
CDR3 DNA: TGTGCCAGCAGTTACCCGGGAAACTATGGCTACACCTTC
J gene: TRBJ1-2
V gene: TRBV6-6
D gene: -
clone size: many

CDR3 protein: CSARDRSSNSPLHF
CDR3 DNA: TGCAGTGCTCGGGACAGGTCTTCCAATTCACCCCTCCACTTT
J gene: TRBJ1-6
V gene: TRBV20-1
D gene: TRBD1
clone size: many

CDR3 protein: CASSEALLSVRGTYNEQFF
CDR3 DNA: TGTGCCAGCAGTGAAGCGCTTCTGAGCGTCCGGGGGACCTACAATGAGCAGTTCTTC
J gene: TRBJ2-1
V gene: TRBV2
D gene: -
clone size: many

CDR3 protein: CASRRQDSSPISEQFF
CDR3 DNA: TGTGCCAGCAGACGACAGGACTCTAGCCCTATTAGTGAGCAGTTCTTC
J gene: TRBJ2-1
V gene: TRBV7-6
D gene: -
clone size: few

CDR3 protein: CASSPPALRYGYTF
CDR3 DNA: TGTGCCAGCTCACCTCCCGCCCTCCGCTATGGCTACACCTTC
J gene: TRBJ1-2
V gene: TRBV18
D gene: -
clone size: many

CDR3 protein: CASSEPGQGADTQYF
CDR3 DNA: TGTGCCAGCTCCGAACCGGGACAGGGCGCAGATACGCAGTATTTT
J gene: TRBJ2-3
V gene: TRBV28
D gene: TRBD1
clone size: many

CDR3 protein: CASSYFGTGDTGELFF
CDR3 DNA: TGTGCCAGCAGCTATTTTGGGACAGGGGACACCGGGGAGCTGTTTTTT
J gene: TRBJ2-2
V gene: TRBV7-9
D gene: TRBD1
clone size: many

CDR3 protein: CSAMRGVETQYF
CDR3 DNA: TGCAGTGCTATGAGGGGGGTGGAGACCCAGTACTTC
J gene: TRBJ2-5
V gene: TRBV20-1
D gene: -
clone size: few

CDR3 protein: CASRTEFYQPQHF
CDR3 DNA: TGTGCCAGCCGGACGGAGTTCTATCAGCCCCAGCATTTT
J gene: TRBJ1-5
V gene: TRBV2
D gene: -
clone size: many

CDR3 protein: CASSQGNQPQHF
CDR3 DNA: TGTGCCAGCAGCCAAGGCAATCAGCCCCAGCATTTT
J gene: TRBJ1-5
V gene: TRBV3-1
D gene: -
clone size: many

CDR3 protein: CASNSGIGVEQFF
CDR3 DNA: TGTGCCAGCAACTCAGGGATCGGGGTTGAGCAGTTCTTC
J gene: TRBJ2-1
V gene: TRBV27
D gene: -
clone size: few

CDR3 protein: CASSNLDTQYF
CDR3 DNA: TGTGCCAGCAGCAACCTGGATACGCAGTATTTT
J gene: TRBJ2-3
V gene: TRBV2
D gene: -
clone size: few